This T cell receptor beta chain stems from a study of OX40 agonist ivuxolimab in advanced cancers. The repertoire was sequenced with immunoSEQ multiplex PCR; TCRdb's copy has only in-frame clones and lacks some. The profile shows 45,000 to 60,000 clones, 75% to 85% of them singletons. Germline CDR1 SGHTA, CDR2 FQGTGA. V was cut by 4 bases and J by 6 bases, with 8 bases left in between. This CDR3 has 12 amino acids. The specimen was CD4+ or CD8+ T cells sorted from blood, collected in a trial of the OX40 agonist ivuxolimab. The sequence was obtained from an adult with an advanced solid tumor such as melanoma, head and neck, liver or kidney cancer. V is TRBV7-3 and J is TRBJ2-3; unclear D gene. This chain's CDR3 is CASSSKADTQYF. In DNA, the CDR3 is TGTGCCAGCAGCTCCAAGGCGGATACGCAGTATTTT.